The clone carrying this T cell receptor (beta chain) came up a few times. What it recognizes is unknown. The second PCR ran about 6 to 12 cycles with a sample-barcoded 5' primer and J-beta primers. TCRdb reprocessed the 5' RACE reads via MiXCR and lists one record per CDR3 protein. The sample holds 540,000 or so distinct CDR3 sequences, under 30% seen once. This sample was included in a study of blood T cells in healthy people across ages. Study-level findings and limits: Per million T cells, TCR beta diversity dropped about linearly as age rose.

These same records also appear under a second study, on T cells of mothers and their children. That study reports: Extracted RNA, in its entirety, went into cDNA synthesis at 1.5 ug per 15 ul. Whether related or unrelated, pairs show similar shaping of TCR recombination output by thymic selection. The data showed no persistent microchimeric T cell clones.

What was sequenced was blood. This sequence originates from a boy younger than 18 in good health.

The CDR3 reads CASSQDLTLREQYF. The CDR3 bases are TGCGCCAGCAGCCAAGATTTAACGTTACGCGAGCAGTACTTC. The chain couples TRBV4-3 to TRBJ2-1; D uncertain. TRBJ2-7 matches the DNA end more closely, so the J call is doubtful. This CDR3 is built from 14 residues. Germline-derived CDR1 and CDR2 are LGHNA and YSLEER.